One and the same sample provided the 26 T cell receptor beta chains below, sequenced in a study of T cell responses to AZD1222 COVID-19 vaccine. Generated by immunoSEQ multiplex PCR, the TCRdb table keeps only in-frame clones and is missing some. The sample shows about 110,000 clones, less than 95% of them seen only once. Sequenced material: peripheral blood, taken 28 days after the second AZD1222 dose. All receptors come from an adult who received the AZD1222 COVID-19 vaccine.

This clone was seen a few times. This chain joins TRBV27 and TRBJ1-1, with unresolved D. This CDR3 comprises 13 residues. V lost 7 bases and J lost 5, with 14 bases in between. CDR1 is MNHEY and CDR2 is SMNVEV in the germline V gene (reference sequence). CDR3 in DNA: TGTGCCAGCACCGGACGTTGGGAGACTGAAGCTTTCTTT. It codes for CASTGRWETEAFF.

Note on this clone: Sequence at one end of the junction differs from germline and may be a read error. The chain has TRBV12-5 and TRBJ1-1; a weak D match, TRBD1 (6 bases). The CDR3 length is 12 residues. The germline gives CDR1 LGHNT, CDR2 FRNRAP. CDR3 sequence reads: CASGAQNTEAFF. DNA of the CDR3: TGCGCCTCGGGGGCTCAGAACACTGAAGCTTTCTTT.

The chain combines TRBV27 with TRBJ2-7; D is ambiguous. CDR3 size: 11 residues. Per the germline V gene, CDR1 is MNHEY and CDR2 is SMNVEV (reference sequence). V shed 6 bases and J shed 6 bases, with 9 bases lying between them. The CDR3 nucleotides are TGTGCCAGCAGAGGACCGACCGAGCAGTACTTC. Its translation: CASRGPTEQYF.

The chain employs TRBV9 and TRBJ1-1; 9 nucleotides match TRBD1. The CDR3 is made up of 17 amino acids. Germline CDR1 is SGDLS and CDR2 is YYNGEE. V lost 4 bases and J lost 1; bases outside the gene matches: 11. CDR3 in DNA: TGTGCCAGCAGCCCTGGGACAGGGAGAGGGACGAACACTGAAGCTTTCTTT. As protein: CASSPGTGRGTNTEAFF.

In DNA, the CDR3 is TGTGCCAGCAGTGAAGATACCCTGAACACTGAAGCTTTCTTT. Protein product: CASSEDTLNTEAFF. The chain recombines TRBV6-1 with TRBJ1-1, with D unclear. Trimming took 1 base from V and 0 from J, leaving 6 bases between them. There are 14 residues in the CDR3. CDR1 and CDR2 (germline): MNHNS, SASEGT.

The genes are TRBV19 and TRBJ2-4, with no clear D. Germline CDR1 reads LNHDA; CDR2 reads SQIVND (reference sequence). V dropped 3 bases and J dropped 9 bases, with 15 bases sitting between them. This CDR3 has 14 amino acids. Here the CDR3 DNA reads TGTGCCAGTAGTATGAAGGCAGTCGTGGTCATTCAGTACTTC. As protein: CASSMKAVVVIQYF.

The rearrangement joins TRBV13 to TRBJ2-7, with D uncertain. CDR1 and CDR2 from the germline V gene are PRHDT and FYEKMQ (reference sequence). The CDR3 sequence is 16 residues long. Trimming left V 0 bases short and J 5 bases short, with 17 bases between. CDR3 region: CASSLGRRPRTDEQYF. The CDR3, as DNA: TGTGCCAGCAGCTTAGGCAGGAGACCCCGTACGGACGAGCAGTACTTC. Based on the CDR3 plus reference TRBV13 and TRBJ2-7, the full variable domain is AAGVIQSPRHLIKEKRETATLKCYPIPRHDTVYWYQQGPGQDPQFLISFYEKMQSDKGSIPDRFSAQQFSDYHSELNMSSLELGDSALYFCASSLGRRPRTDEQYFGPGTRLTVT.

The chain combines TRBV5-6 with TRBJ2-7; D uncertain. This CDR3 spans 12 amino acids. Germline loops: CDR1 SGHDT, CDR2 YYEEEE. Trimming removed 4 bases from V and 3 bases from J, with 8 bases in between. CDR3 DNA sequence: TGTGCCAGCAGCAATAATAACTACGAGCAGTACTTC. Its protein product is CASSNNNYEQYF. Looking up the rest from reference TRBV5-6 and TRBJ2-7 gives the full variable domain: DAGVTQSPTHLIKTRGQQVTLRCSPKSGHDTVSWYQQALGQGPQFIFQYYEEEERQRGNFPDRFSGHQFPNYSSELNVNALLLGDSALYLCASSNNNYEQYFGPGTRLTVT.

This sequence joins TRBV19 and TRBJ1-4; TRBD1 is a possible D gene (6 bases). Trimming took 5 bases from V and 5 from J, leaving 18 bases between them. The CDR3 totals 16 residues. Germline CDR1 LNHDA, CDR2 SQIVND (reference sequence). In DNA, the CDR3 is TGTGCCAGTAGTTGGAGGCGGACAGAAAAAAATGAAAAACTGTTTTTT. Translated: CASSWRRTEKNEKLFF.

V gene TRBV24-1 combines with J gene TRBJ2-1, with D possibly matching TRBD2 (6 bases). Germline V lookup: CDR1 KGHDR, CDR2 SFDVKD. The CDR3 contains 14 residues. Trimming removed 0 bases at V and 9 bases at J, with 11 bases between. The CDR3 DNA sequence: TGTGCCACCAGTGATTTGACTGACGGGAGTGAGCAGTTCTTC. The encoded protein is CATSDLTDGSEQFF.

The chain uses TRBV6-4 and TRBJ1-4, with D unclear. V lost 10 bases and J 8 bases, leaving 5 bases between the germline ends. Germline CDR1 reads MRHNA; CDR2 reads SNTAGT. The CDR3 length is 9 residues. In DNA form, the CDR3 reads TGTGCCATCAACGAAAAACTGTTTTTT. Translating gives CAINEKLFF.

The J gene is TRBJ1-2, the V gene TRBV2; TRBD1 matches 7 bases. V shed 3 bases and J 4 bases; nucleotides not matched to a gene: 8. The CDR3 is 15 amino acids. The V gene's germline CDR1 is SNHLY and CDR2 FYNNEI. This chain's CDR3 is CASSDSEGQIYGYTF. CDR3 coding DNA: TGTGCCAGCAGTGACTCAGAGGGACAGATCTATGGCTACACCTTC. Full variable domain (remainder filled in from reference TRBV2 and TRBJ1-2): EPEVTQTPSHQVTQMGQEVILRCVPISNHLYFYWYRQILGQKVEFLVSFYNNEISEKSEIFDDQFSVERPDGSNFTLKIRSTKLEDSAMYFCASSDSEGQIYGYTFGSGTRLTVV.

V and J are TRBV3-1 (or the pseudogene TRBV3-2) and TRBJ2-5; tentative D call: TRBD2 (7 bases). This CDR3 has 15 residues. Germline CDR1 is LGHDT and CDR2 is YNNKEL (reference sequence). The germline V and J ends were trimmed by 7 bases and 7 bases, with 22 bases remaining between them. CDR3 DNA: TGTGCCAGCACCCCCTGGCCCGGGGGGCGGGGGACCCAGTACTTC. Its translation: CASTPWPGGRGTQYF.

The gene calls are TRBV2 and TRBJ1-2; maybe TRBD1 (5 bases). The V end was cut by 4 bases, the J end by 3 bases, with 24 bases between. The CDR3 has 18 residues. Germline loops: CDR1 SNHLY, CDR2 FYNNEI. CDR3 residues: CASSAGLSFGGKHYGYTF. In nucleotides, the CDR3 is TGTGCCAGCAGTGCGGGTTTATCCTTTGGGGGAAAACACTATGGCTACACCTTC.

The rearrangement joins TRBV3-1 (or the pseudogene TRBV3-2) to TRBJ2-1, with D perhaps TRBD1 or TRBD2 (6 bases each). Germline V gives CDR1 LGHDT, CDR2 YNNKEL (reference sequence). V was shortened by 1 base and J by 6 bases, with 10 bases between the two germline ends. CDR3 size: 14 residues. CDR3 sequence: CASSQGWGANEQFF. The CDR3 DNA is TGTGCCAGCAGCCAAGGCTGGGGGGCCAATGAGCAGTTCTTC.

A single count supports this clone. The chain is built from TRBV2 and TRBJ1-1; D gene unclear. The germline CDR1 and CDR2 sequences are SNHLY and FYNNEI. Trimming shortened V by 9 bases and J by 3 bases, and 14 bases separated the two germline ends. This CDR3 has 13 amino acids. CDR3 DNA sequence: TGTGCCAGGCGGAGGGAGGTAGACACTGAAGCTTTCTTT. Translating gives CARRREVDTEAFF. Drawing the rest from reference TRBV2 and TRBJ1-1, the complete variable domain is EPEVTQTPSHQVTQMGQEVILRCVPISNHLYFYWYRQILGQKVEFLVSFYNNEISEKSEIFDDQFSVERPDGSNFTLKIRSTKLEDSAMYFCARRREVDTEAFFGQGTRLTVV.

The chain links TRBV3-1 (or the pseudogene TRBV3-2) to TRBJ2-2; D is perhaps TRBD2 (6 bases). Trimming shortened V by 3 bases and J by 5 bases, and 10 bases separated the two germline ends. The CDR3 runs to 14 residues. CDR1 is LGHDT, CDR2 YNNKEL, per germline (reference sequence). The CDR3 DNA is TGTGCCAGCAGCCAGGCGGGGCTAACCGGGGAGCTGTTTTTT. It specifies CASSQAGLTGELFF.

The CDR3 loop is CASSEAGAGGQETQYF. DNA of the CDR3: TGTGCCAGCAGTGAAGCTGGAGCGGGGGGCCAAGAGACCCAGTACTTC. This sequence joins TRBV6-1 and TRBJ2-5; 9 bases align to TRBD2. J was trimmed by 1 base and V by 0 bases; bases with no gene match: 3. This CDR3 is built from 16 residues. Germline values: CDR1 MNHNS, CDR2 SASEGT.

The chain uses TRBV7-8 and TRBJ1-2, with TRBD1 identical over 7 bases. This CDR3 spans 17 amino acids. Germline CDR1 SGHVS, CDR2 FQNEAQ. V was pared by 5 bases and J by 0 bases, with 12 bases of the junction left unmatched. The chain's CDR3 is CASSKDVAGGANYGYTF. For the CDR3, the DNA is TGTGCCAGCAGCAAAGACGTCGCAGGGGGAGCTAACTATGGCTACACCTTC.

J is TRBJ1-2 and V is TRBV6-6; weak D call: TRBD1 (6 bases). Trimming removed 9 bases from V and 3 bases from J, with 20 bases in between. The CDR3 consists of 15 residues. Germline V lookup: CDR1 MNHNY, CDR2 SVGAGI (reference sequence). The CDR3 DNA reads TGTGCCAGTTCGGGTGTTTCAGGGGCGGACTATGGCTACACCTTC. Translating gives CASSGVSGADYGYTF.

The chain links TRBV3-1 (or the pseudogene TRBV3-2) to TRBJ2-3, with TRBD2 matching 11 bases. CDR1 and CDR2 (germline): LGHDT, YNNKEL (reference sequence). V dropped 0 bases and J dropped 4; count of bases not matched to a gene: 9. CDR3 length: 18 amino acids. CDR3 coding DNA: TGTGCCAGCAGCCAAGATTCGGTAGCGGGAGGGCCCGCAGATACGCAGTATTTT. It codes for CASSQDSVAGGPADTQYF.

The CDR3 sequence is CASSLSGGLEQYF. Here the CDR3 DNA reads TGTGCCAGCAGCCTAAGCGGGGGGCTCGAGCAGTACTTC. The V call is TRBV3-1 (or the pseudogene TRBV3-2), the J call TRBJ2-7; the match to TRBD2 covers 9 bases. In germline, CDR1 is LGHDT, CDR2 YNNKEL (reference sequence). The length of the CDR3 is 13 residues. J gave up 6 bases and V 4 bases, and 4 bases lay outside the gene matches.

This sequence joins TRBV28 and TRBJ1-3; a weak D match, TRBD1 (5 bases). The CDR3 covers 14 residues. CDR1 is MDHEN, CDR2 SYDVKM, per germline. Trimming shortened V by 5 bases and J by 0 bases, and 8 bases separated the two germline ends. The CDR3: CASSKTASGNTIYF. The CDR3, as DNA: TGTGCCAGCAGTAAGACAGCCTCTGGAAACACCATATATTTT.

The chain carries TRBV7-9 and TRBJ1-1, with D possibly matching TRBD1 (6 bases). Trimming shortened V by 7 bases and J by 4 bases, and 22 bases separated the two germline ends. CDR1 is SEHNR and CDR2 is FQNEAQ in the germline V gene (reference sequence). The CDR3 is made up of 16 amino acids. The CDR3 reads CASTLPGGGHGTEAFF. The CDR3 DNA follows: TGTGCCAGCACCCTTCCCGGTGGGGGGCACGGCACTGAAGCTTTCTTT.

The chain has TRBV6-4 and TRBJ2-3, with D perhaps matching TRBD2 (6 bases). The CDR3 spans 15 residues. The V end was cut by 5 bases, the J end by 0 bases, with 12 bases between. CDR1 and CDR2 (germline): MRHNA, SNTAGT. The CDR3 sequence: CASSPGGWSTDTQYF. The CDR3 DNA is TGTGCCAGCAGTCCCGGGGGATGGAGCACAGATACGCAGTATTTT.

The chain recombines TRBV5-1 with TRBJ1-1; D remains ambiguous. Trimming left V 3 bases short and J 1 base short, with 16 bases between. The CDR3 has 16 amino acids. From germline, CDR1 is SGHRS and CDR2 YFSETQ. CDR3: CASSSQPAASNTEAFF. For the CDR3, the DNA is TGCGCCAGCAGCTCCCAGCCCGCAGCATCGAACACTGAAGCTTTCTTT.